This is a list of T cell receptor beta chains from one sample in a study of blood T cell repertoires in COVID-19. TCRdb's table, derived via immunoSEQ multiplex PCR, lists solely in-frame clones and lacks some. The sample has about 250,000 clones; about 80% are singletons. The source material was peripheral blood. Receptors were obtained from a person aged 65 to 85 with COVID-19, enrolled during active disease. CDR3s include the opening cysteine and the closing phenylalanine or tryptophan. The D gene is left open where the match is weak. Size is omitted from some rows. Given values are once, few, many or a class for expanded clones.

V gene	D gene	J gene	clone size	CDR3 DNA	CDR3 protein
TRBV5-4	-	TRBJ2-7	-	TGTGCCAGCAGCTTGGTTGGACTCCCTCGCGAGCAGTACTTC	CASSLVGLPREQYF
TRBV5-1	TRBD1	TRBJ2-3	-	TGCGCCAGCAGCCCTCGGGACAGGGGTGCACCCGGTACGCAGTATTTT	CASSPRDRGAPGTQYF
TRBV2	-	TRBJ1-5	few	TGTGCCAGCAGTGAAGGGGGCCCCAATCAGCCCCAGCATTTT	CASSEGGPNQPQHF
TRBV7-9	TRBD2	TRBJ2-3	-	TGTGCCAGCACAGTTTCCCGCGGGGGTACGCAGTATTTT	CASTVSRGGTQYF
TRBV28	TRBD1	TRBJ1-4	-	TGTGCCAGCAGTTTAGCCGGGACAGGAGAAAAACTGTTTTTT	CASSLAGTGEKLFF
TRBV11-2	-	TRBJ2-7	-	TGTGCCAGCAGCTTCAGGGTGGTAGACGAGCAGTACTTC	CASSFRVVDEQYF
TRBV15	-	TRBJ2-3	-	TGTGCCACCAGCAGAGATTTCAGTACGCAGTATTTT	CATSRDFSTQYF
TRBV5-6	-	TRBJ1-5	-	TGTGCCAGCAGCTTCGGGGGGCCAAGGAGTGATCAGCCCCAGCATTTT	CASSFGGPRSDQPQHF
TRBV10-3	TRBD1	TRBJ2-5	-	TGTGCCACCCGGGACAGGGGGGAGACCCAGTACTTC	CATRDRGETQYF
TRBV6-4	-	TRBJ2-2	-	TGTGCCAGCAGTAATCCAAACACCGGGGAGCTGTTTTTT	CASSNPNTGELFF
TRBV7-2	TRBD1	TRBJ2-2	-	TGTGCCAGCAGCTCAAGGTCCGGGACAGGGTACACCGGGGAGCTGTTTTTT	CASSSRSGTGYTGELFF
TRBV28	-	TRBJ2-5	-	TGTGCCAGCAGTCAACAGGGCCTCAAAGAGACCCAGTACTTC	CASSQQGLKETQYF
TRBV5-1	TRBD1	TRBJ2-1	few	TGCGCCAGCAGCACCATGGGACAGGGATACAATGAGCAGTTCTTC	CASSTMGQGYNEQFF
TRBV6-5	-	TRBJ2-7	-	TGTGCCAGCAGTCCCACGACTAGCTCCTACGAGCAGTACTTC	CASSPTTSSYEQYF
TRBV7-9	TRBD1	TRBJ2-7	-	TGTGCCAGCACCCAGATTGGACAGGGGTCCTACGAGCAGTACTTC	CASTQIGQGSYEQYF
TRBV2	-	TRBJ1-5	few	TGTGCCAGCAGCGACTCCAATCAGCCCCAGCATTTT	CASSDSNQPQHF
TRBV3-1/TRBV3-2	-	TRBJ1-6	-	TGTGCCAGCAGGGACACAGGAGCCAATTCACCCCTCCACTTT	CASRDTGANSPLHF
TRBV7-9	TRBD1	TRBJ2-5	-	TGTGCCAGCAGCTTAAGTTCAGGGGGCCCTGAGACCCAGTACTTC	CASSLSSGGPETQYF
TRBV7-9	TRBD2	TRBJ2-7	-	TGTGCCAGCAGCTTAATTTCTAGCGGGAGTAGGTACGAGCAGTACTTC	CASSLISSGSRYEQYF
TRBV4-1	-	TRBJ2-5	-	TGCGCCAGCAGCCAAGAGGCTCTAGACCGGGAGACCCAGTACTTC	CASSQEALDRETQYF
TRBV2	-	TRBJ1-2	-	TGTGCCAGCAGTGGGACAGTCCCTTCTGGCTACACCTTC	CASSGTVPSGYTF
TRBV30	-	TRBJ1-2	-	TGTGCCTGGAGCGCCGGGGACTATGGCTACACCTTC	CAWSAGDYGYTF
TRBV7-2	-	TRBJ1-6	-	TGTGCCAGCAGCTTAGCCGACAGGCTAGGTTCACCCCTCCACTTT	CASSLADRLGSPLHF
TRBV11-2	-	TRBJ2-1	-	TGTGCCAGCAGCTTACGGGGGGCAGGCTCCTACAATGAGCAGTTCTTC	CASSLRGAGSYNEQFF
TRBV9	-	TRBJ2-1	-	TGTGCCAGCAGCCCCACCCGCCGGGACTTAGCTCAGTCCTCCTACAATGAGCAGTTCTTC	CASSPTRRDLAQSSYNEQFF
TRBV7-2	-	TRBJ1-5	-	TGTGCCAGCAGCTTAGAAACAGATCTGCTCAGTGGGCCCCAGCATTTT	CASSLETDLLSGPQHF
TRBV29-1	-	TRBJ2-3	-	TGCAGCGTTGAGGAGGTAGTTCCAGATACGCAGTATTTT	CSVEEVVPDTQYF
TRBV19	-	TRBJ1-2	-	TGTGCCAGTACGGCCTGGAGTTCAACTTATGGCTACACCTTC	CASTAWSSTYGYTF
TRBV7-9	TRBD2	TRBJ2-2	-	TGTGCCAGCAGCTTGCCCGCGCTAGCGGGCGCGCCGAACACCGGGGAGCTGTTTTTT	CASSLPALAGAPNTGELFF
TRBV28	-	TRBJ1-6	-	TGTGCCAGCAGTTTCAGCGGATCATCTAATTCACCCCTCCACTTT	CASSFSGSSNSPLHF
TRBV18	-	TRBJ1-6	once	TGTGCCAGCTCACACCCCTCCGACAGGTATCTCCTCCACTTT	CASSHPSDRYLLHF
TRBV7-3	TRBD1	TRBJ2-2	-	TGTGCCAGCAGCCTTGCTCCACGACAGGGGGCGATGATCGGGGAGCTGTTTTTT	CASSLAPRQGAMIGELFF
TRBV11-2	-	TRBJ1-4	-	TGTGCCACAAGCAAGACTGTAAATGAAAAACTGTTTTTT	CATSKTVNEKLFF
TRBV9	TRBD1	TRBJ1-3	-	TGTGCCAGCAGCTCTGAACGACAGGGGTCCGGAAACACCATATATTTT	CASSSERQGSGNTIYF
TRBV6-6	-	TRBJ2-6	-	TGTGCCACCCTAACTGGGGCCAACGTCCTGACTTTC	CATLTGANVLTF
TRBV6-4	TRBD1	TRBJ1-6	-	TGTGCCAGCAGTGACTCACCAGGGGGCTATTCACCCCTCCACTTT	CASSDSPGGYSPLHF
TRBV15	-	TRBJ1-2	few	TGTGCCACCAGCAGAGGATTCAGACAGGCCGGAGGTTATGGCTACACCTTC	CATSRGFRQAGGYGYTF
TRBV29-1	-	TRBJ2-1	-	TGCAGCGCCGCACCTATGCGGGGCCCTGTCGGTGAGCAGTTCTTC	CSAAPMRGPVGEQFF
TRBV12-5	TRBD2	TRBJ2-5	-	TGTGCTAGTGGTTTGGGAGAGACTAGCGGGCCGGAGACCCAGTACTTC	CASGLGETSGPETQYF
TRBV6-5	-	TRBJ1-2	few	TGTGCCAGCGCCCGGGATGGAGGCTACACCTTC	CASARDGGYTF
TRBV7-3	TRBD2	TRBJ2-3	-	TGTGCCAGCAGCATTAGCGGGGCCTACACAGATACGCAGTATTTT	CASSISGAYTDTQYF
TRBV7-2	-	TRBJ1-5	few	TGTGCCAGCAGCTTAGGAGGGTACGGTCAGCCCCAGCATTTT	CASSLGGYGQPQHF
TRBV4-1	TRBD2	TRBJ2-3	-	TGCGCCAGCAGCCAAGAAGCGGGAGAAATAGATACGCAGTATTTT	CASSQEAGEIDTQYF
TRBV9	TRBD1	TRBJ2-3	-	TGTGCCAGCAGCTCATCCGGGACAGCGACAGATACGCAGTATTTT	CASSSSGTATDTQYF
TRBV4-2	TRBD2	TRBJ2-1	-	TGTGCCAGCAGCCGAACGACTAGCGGCAACAATGAGCAGTTCTTC	CASSRTTSGNNEQFF
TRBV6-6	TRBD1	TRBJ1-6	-	TGTGCCAGCAGTCGACAGGGGTTCGGTTCACCCCTCCACTTT	CASSRQGFGSPLHF
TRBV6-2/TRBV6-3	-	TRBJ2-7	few	TGTGCCAGCAGTCCGCCCCCTCAGGGGGGAACCCTCTCCTACGAGCAGTACTTC	CASSPPPQGGTLSYEQYF
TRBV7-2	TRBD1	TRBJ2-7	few	TGTGCCAGCAGCCCGAGGACAGGGGGCGGTTTCTCCTACGAGCAGTACTTC	CASSPRTGGGFSYEQYF
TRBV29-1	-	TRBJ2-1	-	TGCAGCGTCACTCCCCTCAATGAGCAGTTCTTC	CSVTPLNEQFF
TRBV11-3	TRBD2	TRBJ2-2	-	TGTGCCAGCAGCCCGGGACTAGCGGGCGGGGAGCTGTTTTTT	CASSPGLAGGELFF
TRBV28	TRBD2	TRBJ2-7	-	TGTGCCAGCAGTTCGACTAGCGGGGGATACGAGCAGTACTTC	CASSSTSGGYEQYF
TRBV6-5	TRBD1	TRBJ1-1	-	TGTGCCAGCAGCCGTGGAGGGGGCGCGACTGAAGCTTTCTTT	CASSRGGGATEAFF